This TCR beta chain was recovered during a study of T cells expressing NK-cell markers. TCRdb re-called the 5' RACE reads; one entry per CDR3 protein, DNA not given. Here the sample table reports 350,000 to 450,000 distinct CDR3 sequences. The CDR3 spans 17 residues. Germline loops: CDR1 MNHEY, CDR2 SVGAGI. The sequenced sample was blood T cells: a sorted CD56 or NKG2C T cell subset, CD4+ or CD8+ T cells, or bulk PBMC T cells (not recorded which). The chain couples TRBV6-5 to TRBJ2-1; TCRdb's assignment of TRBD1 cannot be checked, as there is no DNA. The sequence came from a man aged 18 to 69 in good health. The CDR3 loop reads CASSYSTAPGAYNEQFF.